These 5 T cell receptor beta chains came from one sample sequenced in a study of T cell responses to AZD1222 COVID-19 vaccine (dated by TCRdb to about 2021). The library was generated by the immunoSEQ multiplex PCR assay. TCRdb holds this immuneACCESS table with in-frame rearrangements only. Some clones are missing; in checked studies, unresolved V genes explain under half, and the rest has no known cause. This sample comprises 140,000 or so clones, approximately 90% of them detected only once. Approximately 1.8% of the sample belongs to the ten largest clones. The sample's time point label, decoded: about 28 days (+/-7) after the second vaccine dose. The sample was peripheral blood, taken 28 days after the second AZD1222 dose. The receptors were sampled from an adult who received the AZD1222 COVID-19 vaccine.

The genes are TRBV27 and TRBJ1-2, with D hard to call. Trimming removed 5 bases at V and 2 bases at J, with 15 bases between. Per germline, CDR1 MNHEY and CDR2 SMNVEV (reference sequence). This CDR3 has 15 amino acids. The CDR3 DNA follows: TGTGCCAGCAGTCCAGGCCTTCCGACCAACTATGGCTACACCTTC. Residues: CASSPGLPTNYGYTF.

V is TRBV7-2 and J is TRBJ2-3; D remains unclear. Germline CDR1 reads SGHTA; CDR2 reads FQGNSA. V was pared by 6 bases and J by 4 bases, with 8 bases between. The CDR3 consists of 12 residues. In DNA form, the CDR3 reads TGTGCCAGCAGTTCACCTCCAGATACGCAGTATTTT. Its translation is CASSSPPDTQYF. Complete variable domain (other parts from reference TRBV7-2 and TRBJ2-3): GAGVSQSPSNKVTEKGKDVELRCDPISGHTALYWYRQSLGQGLEFLIYFQGNSAPDKSGLPSDRFSAERTGGSVSTLTIQRTQQEDSAVYLCASSSPPDTQYFGPGTRLTVL.

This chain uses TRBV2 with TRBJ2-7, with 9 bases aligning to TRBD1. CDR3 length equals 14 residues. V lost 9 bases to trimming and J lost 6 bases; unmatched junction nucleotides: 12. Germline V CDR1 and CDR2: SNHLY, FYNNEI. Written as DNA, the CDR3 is TGTGCCAGTGGGGGGACAGGGAAGGTGCGCGAGCAGTACTTC. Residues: CASGGTGKVREQYF.

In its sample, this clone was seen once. CDR3 DNA sequence: TGTGCCAGCAAGACCGGCGGGGGGAACTATGGCTACACCTTC. Protein sequence: CASKTGGGNYGYTF. This chain uses TRBV7-9 with TRBJ1-2; the D gene is possibly TRBD1 (5 bases). The CDR3 contains 14 residues. Trimming stripped 7 bases from V and 2 bases from J, with 14 bases between. Looked up from germline, CDR1 is SEHNR and CDR2 is FQNEAQ (reference sequence).

CDR3 coding DNA: TGCAGCGTTCTGGGGGCGCGAGGGCAGCCCCAGCATTTT. As protein: CSVLGARGQPQHF. The chain recombines TRBV29-1 with TRBJ1-5; TRBD1 might be the D (6 bases). From germline, CDR1 is SQVTM and CDR2 ANQGSEA. Trimming stripped 5 bases from V and 7 bases from J, with 15 bases between. The length of the CDR3 is 13 residues.